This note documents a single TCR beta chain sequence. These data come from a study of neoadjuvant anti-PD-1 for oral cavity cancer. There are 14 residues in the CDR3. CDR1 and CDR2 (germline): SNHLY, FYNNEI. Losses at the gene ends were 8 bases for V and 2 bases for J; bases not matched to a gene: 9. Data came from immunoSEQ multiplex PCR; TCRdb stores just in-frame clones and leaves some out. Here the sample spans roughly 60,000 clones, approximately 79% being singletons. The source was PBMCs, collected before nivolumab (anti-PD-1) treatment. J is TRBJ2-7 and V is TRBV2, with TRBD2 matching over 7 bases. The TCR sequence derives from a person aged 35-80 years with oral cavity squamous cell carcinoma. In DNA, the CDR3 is TGTGCCAGCGCTCTCGGGAGGCCCACCTACGAGCAGTACTTC. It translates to CASALGRPTYEQYF.